The 32 T cell receptor beta chains listed next were all sequenced from one sample in a study of T cells in Graves' hyperthyroidism and ophthalmopathy. RNA transcripts gave rise to amplified TCR beta CDR3 regions. Using the HTBI primer set, a first-round RT-PCR was run on the TCR CDR3. TCRdb re-called the multiplex PCR reads through MiXCR, storing one row per CDR3 protein. The table records more than 550,000 distinct CDR3 sequences, around a sixth of them present only once. The sequenced material came from blood. The receptors shown here come from a man aged 45-60 years with Graves' hyperthyroidism.

This clonotype came up a few times. V gene TRBV6-1 combines with J gene TRBJ1-1; D call uncertain. This CDR3 has 16 residues. Germline CDR1 reads MNHNS; CDR2 reads SASEGT. The ends were cut back, 6 bases at V and 4 bases at J, with 21 bases in the middle. CDR3 residues: CASRPRRRTELTEAFF. The CDR3 DNA is TGTGCCAGCAGGCCTCGTCGGAGAACAGAGCTCACTGAAGCTTTCTTT.

The rearrangement links TRBV5-1 to TRBJ2-7; 7 bases map to TRBD1. Germline-derived CDR1 and CDR2 are SGHRS and YFSETQ. This CDR3 comprises 15 residues. Trimming took 4 bases from V and 0 from J; bases not matched to a gene: 7. This CDR3 is CASSVGQSYSYEQYF. CDR3 coding DNA: TGCGCCAGCAGCGTGGGACAGTCGTACTCCTACGAGCAGTACTTC.

This clonotype was detected many times. The chain has TRBV27 and TRBJ1-1; D ambiguous. The CDR3 length is 14 residues. From germline, CDR1 is MNHEY and CDR2 SMNVEV (reference sequence). The V gene lost 2 bases and the J gene lost 4 bases, with 11 bases spanning the gap. This CDR3 reads CASSLRHRSTEAFF. The CDR3 DNA reads as TGTGCCAGCAGTTTACGCCATAGGAGCACTGAAGCTTTCTTT.

The chain couples TRBV20-1 to TRBJ2-5; 11 nucleotides match TRBD1. The trim removed 4 bases at V and 4 bases at J, leaving 5 bases unmatched. Germline CDR1 and CDR2: DFQATT and SNEGSKA (reference sequence). This CDR3 region has 14 residues. The CDR3 DNA reads TGCAGTGCTATCTCCGGGACAGGGGGAGAGACCCAGTACTTC. This translates into CSAISGTGGETQYF.

This clonotype has only a few counts. The chain employs TRBV3-1 and TRBJ1-1; D is ambiguous. This CDR3 has 15 amino acids. V lost 4 bases and J 3 bases, leaving 15 bases between the germline ends. In germline, CDR1 is LGHDT, CDR2 YNNKEL (reference sequence). The CDR3 DNA reads as TGTGCCAGCAGCCCCCTCCTGTTAGCTGACACTGAAGCTTTCTTT. This codes for CASSPLLLADTEAFF. Filled out from reference TRBV3-1 and TRBJ1-1, the complete variable domain reads DTAVSQTPKYLVTQMGNDKSIKCEQNLGHDTMYWYKQDSKKFLKIMFSYNNKELIINETVPNRFSPKSPDKAHLNLHINSLELGDSAVYFCASSPLLLADTEAFFGQGTRLTVV.

V gene TRBV19 combines with J gene TRBJ2-7; no definite D call. Per the germline V gene, CDR1 is LNHDA and CDR2 is SQIVND (reference sequence). Trimming cost V 6 bases and J 0 bases, with 9 bases left between them. The CDR3 has 13 residues. The CDR3 DNA reads TGTGCCAGTAGGGGCGCCAGCTCCTACGAGCAGTACTTC. This sequence encodes CASRGASSYEQYF.

V usage is TRBV11-3 and J usage is TRBJ1-1, with 8 bases aligning to TRBD1. Germline loops: CDR1 SGHNT, CDR2 YENEEA. V gave up 7 bases and J gave up 7 bases; unmatched junction bases: 14. The CDR3 totals 15 residues. This CDR3 is CASTPWTGSMREAFF. The CDR3 nucleotides are TGTGCCAGCACCCCCTGGACAGGGTCAATGCGTGAAGCTTTCTTT.

This clonotype showed up many times. The chain recombines TRBV6-1 with TRBJ2-1, with D unresolved. Germline lookup yields CDR1 MNHNS and CDR2 SASEGT. V was trimmed by 5 bases and J by 6 bases, leaving 8 bases between them. CDR3 length: 12 amino acids. The CDR3 DNA follows: TGTGCCAGCAGTTCCTTCCGCAATGAGCAGTTCTTC. It specifies CASSSFRNEQFF.

This clonotype was seen many times. V and J are TRBV7-8 and TRBJ2-7; 7 nucleotides agree with TRBD1. CDR3 length: 14 residues. CDR1 and CDR2 from the germline V gene are SGHVS and FQNEAQ. J was trimmed by 5 bases and V by 6 bases; bases with no gene match: 10. The CDR3 sequence is CASRPDRVGNEQYF. DNA for the CDR3: TGTGCCAGCAGACCCGACAGGGTAGGGAACGAGCAGTACTTC.

This sequence joins TRBV19 and TRBJ2-7; possibly TRBD1 or TRBD2 for D (5 bases each). The CDR3 consists of 14 residues. The germline V gene encodes CDR1 LNHDA and CDR2 SQIVND (reference sequence). The germline V and J ends were trimmed by 2 bases and 5 bases, with 13 bases remaining between them. The CDR3 DNA reads TGTGCCAGTAGTATAACCCCAGGGAGAAACGAGCAGTACTTC. This gives the protein CASSITPGRNEQYF.

This clonotype was seen at least ten times. J is TRBJ2-3 and V is TRBV28; the D is unclear. This CDR3 is 13 amino acids long. Germline CDR1 is MDHEN and CDR2 is SYDVKM. Trimming removed 3 bases at V and 0 bases at J, with 4 bases between. CDR3 in DNA: TGTGCCAGCAGTTTTCGGAGCACAGATACGCAGTATTTT. The encoded protein is CASSFRSTDTQYF.

This clonotype was recorded at least ten times. This chain links TRBV19 with TRBJ2-2, with 10 positions matching TRBD1. Germline CDR1 reads LNHDA; CDR2 reads SQIVND (reference sequence). The CDR3 has 14 amino acids. V dropped 8 bases and J dropped 6; count of bases not matched to a gene: 6. DNA for the CDR3: TGTGCCAGTGGACGGGACAGGGGTGCCGGGGAGCTGTTTTTT. This gives the protein CASGRDRGAGELFF.

In this sample, this clonotype turned up many times. The chain uses TRBV7-9 and TRBJ2-1; 7 positions agree with TRBD2. The CDR3 spans 17 residues. The germline CDR1 and CDR2 sequences are SEHNR and FQNEAQ (reference sequence). The V and J ends lost 1 base and 0 bases, in that order; junction bases with no gene match: 6. CDR3 nucleotides: TGTGCCAGCAGCTTAGGGCTAGCGGAACGCTCCTACAATGAGCAGTTCTTC. Its translation: CASSLGLAERSYNEQFF.

This clonotype was counted at least ten times. J is TRBJ2-5 and V is TRBV20-1; unclear D gene. This CDR3 comprises 17 residues. V was clipped by 6 bases and J by 5 bases, with 28 bases between them. Germline CDR1 reads DFQATT; CDR2 reads SNEGSKA (reference sequence). The CDR3 loop is CSAKPRGRNQVFETQYF. CDR3 nucleotides: TGCAGTGCCAAACCCCGAGGCAGGAACCAAGTATTCGAGACCCAGTACTTC.

This clonotype was found many times. The V and J genes are TRBV27 and TRBJ2-7, with TRBD1 matching 10 bases. Germline CDR1 is MNHEY and CDR2 is SMNVEV (reference sequence). The CDR3 is 15 residues long. V was clipped by 6 bases and J by 3 bases; unmatched bases: 8. CDR3 nucleotide sequence: TGTGCCAGCAGCTACCCGGGACAGGGGCTCTACGAGCAGTACTTC. This sequence encodes CASSYPGQGLYEQYF.

This clonotype has ten or more counts. The gene calls are TRBV7-3 and TRBJ2-1; 8 nucleotides agree with TRBD2. This CDR3 region has 16 residues. The germline gives CDR1 SGHTA, CDR2 FQGTGA. Trimming cost V 5 bases and J 0 bases; bases outside gene matches: 6. The CDR3 sequence is CASSATREASYNEQFF. The CDR3 coding sequence is TGTGCCAGCAGCGCCACGCGGGAGGCCTCCTACAATGAGCAGTTCTTC.

This clonotype was seen ten or more times. The chain uses TRBV19 and TRBJ2-2; possible D gene TRBD1, 6 bases. The CDR3 contains 14 residues. Germline assignment: CDR1 LNHDA and CDR2 SQIVND (reference sequence). The germline V and J ends were trimmed by 5 bases and 6 bases, with 13 bases remaining between them. The CDR3 protein is CASSVQGGPGELFF. In DNA, the CDR3 is TGTGCCAGTAGTGTACAAGGGGGTCCCGGGGAGCTGTTTTTT. Looking up the rest from reference TRBV19 and TRBJ2-2 gives the full variable domain: DGGITQSPKYLFRKEGQNVTLSCEQNLNHDAMYWYRQDPGQGLRLIYYSQIVNDFQKGDIAEGYSVSREKKESFPLTVTSAQKNPTAFYLCASSVQGGPGELFFGEGSRLTVL.

On this clonotype itself: It may be a read error: a sequence one base away is much more abundant. V gene TRBV11-3 combines with J gene TRBJ2-1; D unresolved. This CDR3 region has 15 residues. The V gene's germline CDR1 is SGHNT and CDR2 YENEEA. CDR3 nucleotides: TGTGCCAGCAGCAAACAAGCCGGCTCCTGCAATGAGCAGTTCTTC. Encoded protein: CASSKQAGSCNEQFF.

The V call is TRBV9, the J call TRBJ2-7; 7 nucleotides line up with TRBD2. CDR1 is SGDLS, CDR2 YYNGEE, per germline. Trimming took 4 bases from V and 5 from J; bases not matched to a gene: 12. The CDR3 extends over 15 amino acids. DNA for the CDR3: TGTGCCAGCAGCCCATCCTGGGGGGGGACCAACGAGCAGTACTTC. Amino acid sequence: CASSPSWGGTNEQYF.

This clonotype appeared many times. This chain links TRBV2 with TRBJ1-1; D is uncertain. Trimming left V 1 base short and J 5 bases short, with 14 bases between. The CDR3 spans 15 residues. CDR1 is SNHLY, CDR2 FYNNEI, per germline. CDR3 sequence reads: CASSEGLVGRTEAFF. CDR3 DNA: TGTGCCAGCAGTGAAGGGTTGGTGGGCAGGACTGAAGCTTTCTTT.

The V and J genes are TRBV30 and TRBJ1-2, with 8 bases identical to TRBD1. Germline V CDR1 and CDR2: GTSNPN, SVGIG (reference sequence). V lost 0 bases to trimming and J lost 8 bases; unmatched junction nucleotides: 8. There are 14 residues in the CDR3. Here the CDR3 reads CAWSVKQGVGGYTF. CDR3 nucleotides: TGTGCCTGGAGTGTTAAACAGGGGGTGGGGGGCTACACCTTC. The whole variable domain, remainder taken from reference TRBV30 and TRBJ1-2, is SQTIHQWPATLVQPVGSPLSLECTVEGTSNPNLYWYRQAAGRGLQLLFYSVGIGQISSEVPQNLSASRPQDRQFILSSKKLLLSDSGFYLCAWSVKQGVGGYTFGSGTRLTVV.

The chain carries TRBV28 and TRBJ2-1; perhaps TRBD2 as D (5 bases). The CDR3 covers 13 residues. The germline V and J ends were trimmed by 5 bases and 8 bases, with 13 bases remaining between them. Germline V lookup: CDR1 MDHEN, CDR2 SYDVKM. The CDR3 spells CASSSFREHEQFF. As DNA, the CDR3 is TGTGCCAGCAGTAGCTTTAGGGAGCATGAGCAGTTCTTC. Using reference TRBV28 and TRBJ2-1 for the parts outside the CDR3, the full variable domain is DVKVTQSSRYLVKRTGEKVFLECVQDMDHENMFWYRQDPGLGLRLIYFSYDVKMKEKGDIPEGYSVSREKKERFSLILESASTNQTSMYLCASSSFREHEQFFGPGTRLTVL.

In this sample, this clonotype turned up many times. This chain connects TRBV7-8 to TRBJ1-2, with 10 bases lining up with TRBD1. Trimming cost V 2 bases and J 4 bases; bases outside gene matches: 4. Germline-derived CDR1 and CDR2 are SGHVS and FQNEAQ. CDR3 length equals 15 residues. The CDR3 sequence is CASSLRTGGFYGYTF. CDR3 DNA sequence: TGTGCCAGCAGCTTAAGGACAGGGGGGTTCTATGGCTACACCTTC.

This clonotype came up many times. The rearrangement joins TRBV7-2 to TRBJ2-1, with D possibly matching TRBD1 (6 bases). The V end lost 4 bases, the J end lost 5 bases, and 12 bases lay between the germline ends. CDR3 length: 14 residues. The germline V gene has CDR1 SGHTA and CDR2 FQGNSA. Here the CDR3 DNA reads TGTGCCAGCAGCTCAACAGGGTTCAACAATGAGCAGTTCTTC. It is translated as CASSSTGFNNEQFF.

This clonotype occurred many times. This chain joins TRBV7-2 and TRBJ1-5; 12 bases line up with TRBD1. V trimming: 5 bases; J trimming: 1 base; junction bases outside the gene matches: 12. The germline V gene encodes CDR1 SGHTA and CDR2 FQGNSA. This CDR3 spans 19 amino acids. In DNA form, the CDR3 reads TGTGCCAGCAGCACACCCGGGACAGGGGGCACTGGAAGCAATCAGCCCCAGCATTTT. This gives the protein CASSTPGTGGTGSNQPQHF.

This clonotype was detected ten times or more. This sequence joins TRBV24-1 and TRBJ2-2; D is perhaps TRBD1 or TRBD2 (5 bases each). The CDR3 length is 16 residues. Per germline, CDR1 KGHDR and CDR2 SFDVKD. V gave up 1 base and J gave up 6 bases, with 14 bases separating them. CDR3 nucleotide sequence: TGTGCCACCAGTGATTTACGGCAGGGCGGGTCCGGGGAGCTGTTTTTT. It translates to CATSDLRQGGSGELFF.

The chain combines TRBV10-2 with TRBJ2-5; no definite D call. The germline V gene has CDR1 WSHSY and CDR2 SAAADI. The CDR3 runs 13 residues. Trimming stripped 3 bases from V and 1 base from J, with 6 bases between. The chain's CDR3 is CASSETFQETQYF. The CDR3 nucleotides are TGCGCCAGCAGTGAAACTTTCCAAGAGACCCAGTACTTC.

This clonotype came up many times. The chain recombines TRBV6-2 or TRBV6-3 with TRBJ1-1; D gene unclear. The CDR3 covers 17 residues. V lost 6 bases, J lost 1 base, and 21 bases lay in between. Germline V lookup: CDR1 MNHEY, CDR2 SVGEGT. CDR3 sequence (DNA): TGTGCCAGCAGCCCCCCCACGGAGCCGGCGGCGAACACTGAAGCTTTCTTT. Protein product: CASSPPTEPAANTEAFF.

This clonotype was observed a few times. The chain links TRBV5-4 to TRBJ1-2, with D hard to call. The CDR3 loop spans 14 amino acids. Germline CDR1 SGHNT, CDR2 YYREEE (reference sequence). Trimming cost V 0 bases and J 8 bases, with 14 bases left between them. CDR3 sequence: CASSLEAGVEGYTF. The CDR3 region has the DNA TGTGCCAGCAGCTTGGAGGCGGGAGTGGAAGGCTACACCTTC. Full variable domain (remainder filled in from reference TRBV5-4 and TRBJ1-2): ETGVTQSPTHLIKTRGQQVTLRCSSQSGHNTVSWYQQALGQGPQFIFQYYREEENGRGNFPPRFSGLQFPNYSSELNVNALELDDSALYLCASSLEAGVEGYTFGSGTRLTVV.

V and J are TRBV27 and TRBJ1-6; TRBD1 matches at 8 bases. This CDR3 spans 16 amino acids. The V gene end was trimmed by 5 bases and the J gene end by 9 bases; junction bases not matched to a gene: 12. Germline-derived CDR1 and CDR2 are MNHEY and SMNVEV (reference sequence). The CDR3 here is CASSPLTGDPGSPLHF. CDR3 nucleotides: TGTGCCAGCAGTCCACTGACAGGGGACCCTGGTTCACCCCTCCACTTT.

The table lists this clonotype with many counts. The CDR3 bases are TGTGCCAGTGCGAGACGCAGCAATCAGCCCCAGCATTTT. It yields the protein CASARRSNQPQHF. The rearrangement joins TRBV19 to TRBJ1-5; D remains ambiguous. The CDR3 totals 13 residues. Trimming cost V 8 bases and J 1 base, with 9 bases left between them. Germline V gene sequence: CDR1 LNHDA, CDR2 SQIVND (reference sequence).

A few counts support this clonotype. The rearrangement uses TRBV3-1 and TRBJ2-3; D gene ambiguous. Per germline, CDR1 LGHDT and CDR2 YNNKEL (reference sequence). Trimming took 1 base from V and 6 from J, leaving 5 bases between them. The CDR3 contains 12 residues. The DNA for the CDR3 is TGTGCCAGCAGCCAAGTGGTGGATACGCAGTATTTT. Its protein is CASSQVVDTQYF.